The following is a TCR beta chain sequence with its context. Its antigen remains unidentified. The sample comes from a study of OX40 agonist ivuxolimab in advanced cancers. Background on the study: Patients' therapy was ivuxolimab, an antibody that acts as an agonist of OX40 (CD134). Study-wide results and caveats: Partial responders dosed at 0.1-3.0 mg/kg displayed clonal expansion ranking among the lowest. Some patients without response likewise showed low normalized clonal expansion. CD4+ and CD8+ T cells in blood underwent clonal expansion by week 6 at 0.1 to 3.0 mg/kg.

Germline CDR1 and CDR2: MNHEY and SVGAGI. This CDR3 spans 12 amino acids. V was cut by 11 bases and J by 8 bases, with 17 bases left in between. Using immunoSEQ multiplex PCR, the repertoire was profiled, and TCRdb retains in-frame clones only, with some absent. This table has fewer than 100,000 clones, around 80% appearing once. This TCR came from an adult with an advanced solid tumor such as melanoma, head and neck, liver or kidney cancer. The sequencing here drew on CD4+ or CD8+ T cells sorted from blood, taken in a trial of the OX40 agonist ivuxolimab. The J gene is TRBJ2-3, the V gene TRBV6-5, with a possible D match to TRBD1 (6 bases). The chain's CDR3 is CAARGPAGTQYF. CDR3 DNA sequence: TGTGCCGCCAGGGGCCCCGCAGGTACGCAGTATTTT.